Shown below are 3 T cell receptor beta chains from a single sample sequenced in a study of pediatric ulcerative colitis. Some clones are missing from TCRdb's copy, which holds only in-frame ones; the method was immunoSEQ multiplex PCR. The sample lists some 14,000 clones; about 90% were seen once. The sequenced sample was blood. The receptors here all came from a boy aged 5-17 years with moderate ulcerative colitis.

The chain recombines TRBV30 with TRBJ1-4, with 11 bases matching TRBD1. Germline values: CDR1 GTSNPN, CDR2 SVGIG (reference sequence). CDR3 size: 13 residues. J lost 13 bases, V lost 2 bases, and 6 bases had no gene match. The chain's CDR3 is CAWSRTGGAGLFF. CDR3 nucleotide sequence: TGTGCCTGGAGTAGGACAGGGGGCGCCGGACTGTTTTTT.

The CDR3 nucleotides are TGTGCCAGCAGCTATTTCCCCATCGGGACACTCGGCTATGGCTACACCTTC. Translation gives CASSYFPIGTLGYGYTF. The chain recombines TRBV5-5 with TRBJ1-2; a possible D gene is TRBD1 (6 bases). Deletions cut 3 bases from V and 4 bases from J, with 22 bases between. This CDR3 has 17 amino acids. In germline, CDR1 is SGHKS, CDR2 YYEKEE (reference sequence).

The V call is TRBV18, the J call TRBJ1-3; 7 positions match TRBD1. There are 18 residues in the CDR3. V was pared by 0 bases and J by 0 bases, with 8 bases of the junction left unmatched. Looked up from germline, CDR1 is KGHSH and CDR2 is LQKENI. This chain's CDR3 is CASSPPTGQASSGNTIYF. CDR3 DNA sequence: TGTGCCAGCTCACCACCGACAGGACAGGCTAGCTCTGGAAACACCATATATTTT.